The clone carrying this TCR beta chain has a handful of counts. Its antigen is unidentified. The data were taken from a study of T cell repertoires in cytomegalovirus infection. Study-wide context: TCR beta signatures that were public indicated CMV infection and matching HLA type. Regarding the study as a whole: The ex vivo response showed dominance by HLA-C-restricted CMV-specific TCR beta clonotypes.

Germline loops: CDR1 SGDLS, CDR2 YYNGEE. With 2 bases removed from V and 0 bases from J, the gap between germline ends came to 6 bases. This CDR3 is built from 14 residues. Via MiXCR, TCRdb re-called the reads, giving one row per CDR3 protein. The data hold approximately 500,000 distinct CDR3 sequences, with about 15% observed a single time. The rearrangement uses TRBV9 and TRBJ1-5; D remains ambiguous. Specimen: CD8+ T cells from PBMCs. This clonotype was obtained from a human donor in good health (CMV status not recorded). Some clones in this sample may be carry-over from other donors' samples. CDR3 loop: CASSVSGSNQPQHF. CDR3 sequence (DNA): TGTGCCAGCAGCGTTTCGGGTAGCAATCAGCCCCAGCATTTT.